Listed below are T cell receptor beta chains from one sample, sequenced in a study of T-cell memory formation after mild COVID-19. TCRdb reprocessed the 5' RACE reads with MiXCR, giving one entry per CDR3 protein. The sample consists of 450,000 or so distinct CDR3 sequences, 25% of them appearing once. The sequencing input was PBMCs or a T cell subset sorted from them (not recorded which). All receptors come from an adult woman who had mild COVID-19 (a few samples of this study predate the infection). Cell type and time point are not known. The CDR3 runs from the conserved cysteine through the conserved F or W. D genes are given only for firm matches. Clone size, where shown, is once, few, many, or a class for clones that have expanded.

d_call clone_size j_call cdr3_length v_call cdr3_nt cdr3_aa
. . TRBJ2-7 11 TRBV6-2/TRBV6-3 TGTGCCAGCACGGAAGGGTACGAGCAGTACTTC CASTEGYEQYF
TRBD2 . TRBJ2-3 13 TRBV15 TGTGCCACCAGCAGATTAGCGGGAGATACGCAGTATTTT CATSRLAGDTQYF
. . TRBJ1-2 18 TRBV4-3 TGCGCCAGCAGCCAAGATCTCCTACCCCCTACAATAAACTATGGCTACACATTC CASSQDLLPPTINYGYTF
TRBD1 few TRBJ2-5 15 TRBV7-8 TGTGCCAGCAGCTCTACAGGGGAGCCACAAGAGACCCAGTACTTC CASSSTGEPQETQYF
TRBD1 . TRBJ1-1 13 TRBV27 TGTGCCAGCAGCCACGGAGGGGGCTCTGAAGCTTTCTTT CASSHGGGSEAFF
. . TRBJ2-5 13 TRBV5-1 TGCGCCAGCAGCTCGGAACAGGGTGGGACCCAGTACTTC CASSSEQGGTQYF
TRBD1 few TRBJ1-4 14 TRBV2 TGTGCCAGCCTTAGGGGGCAGTCTAATGAAAAACTGTTTTTT CASLRGQSNEKLFF
. once TRBJ1-5 13 TRBV20-1 TGCAGTGCTAGATTGTTGGGGGTTCAGCCCCAGCATTTT CSARLLGVQPQHF
. few TRBJ2-7 17 TRBV7-8 TGTGCCAGCAGCTTAGCCATAATAGGGGAATTCTCCTACGAGCAGTACTTC CASSLAIIGEFSYEQYF
. . TRBJ2-2 17 TRBV3-1 TGTGCCAGCAGCCCCCGTACGGGGATCTTTAACACCGGGGAGCTGTTTTTT CASSPRTGIFNTGELFF
. few TRBJ1-2 13 TRBV7-9 TGTGCCAGCGTACCTCTTGGGATCTATGGCTACACCTTC CASVPLGIYGYTF
. few TRBJ2-1 16 TRBV12-3/TRBV12-4 TGTGCCAGCAGTTTTTGGCGGGATTCCTTTTACAATGAGCAGTTCTTC CASSFWRDSFYNEQFF
. . TRBJ2-3 19 TRBV20-1 TGCAGTGCTAGAGGGTCGGCCGAACAGGCCTCACCTTACACAGATACGCAGTATTTT CSARGSAEQASPYTDTQYF
TRBD2 few TRBJ2-4 16 TRBV5-8 TGTGCCAGCAGCTTGGTGGGTAGCGGGTCGGAAAACATTCAGTACTTC CASSLVGSGSENIQYF
TRBD1 few TRBJ1-5 18 TRBV6-6 TGTGCCAGCACCTTACGGGGGACAGGGGGGGTTCGCAATCAGCCCCAGCATTTT CASTLRGTGGVRNQPQHF
TRBD1 . TRBJ1-5 14 TRBV30 TGTGCCTGGAACCCAGGACAGGGTCATCAGCCCCAGCATTTT CAWNPGQGHQPQHF
TRBD1 . TRBJ2-3 14 TRBV5-1 TGCGCCAGCAGCTTCGACAGGGGGCGAGATACGCAGTATTTT CASSFDRGRDTQYF
. . TRBJ1-2 14 TRBV5-1 TGCGCCAGCAGCTCCTCGGGGGGGGGAAAAGGCTACACCTTC CASSSSGGGKGYTF
TRBD1 . TRBJ2-1 16 TRBV2 TGTGCCAGCACCGCGGAGGGGACAGGGGGTGGAAATGAGCAGTTCTTC CASTAEGTGGGNEQFF
. . TRBJ1-1 13 TRBV7-9 TGTGCCAGCAGCTTAGCGCCGACAGTTGAAGCTTTCTTT CASSLAPTVEAFF
. . TRBJ2-1 16 TRBV5-1 TGCGCCAGCAGCTTGGGCGGGAATCTAGGGTACAATGAGCAGTTCTTC CASSLGGNLGYNEQFF
TRBD1 few TRBJ2-1 14 TRBV15 TGTGCCACCAGCAGATTAGGACAGGGCGATGAGCAGTTCTTC CATSRLGQGDEQFF
TRBD1 few TRBJ1-1 16 TRBV20-1 TGCAGAGGAGGACAGGGGCTGGGGCGGGTGAACACTGAAGCTTTCTTT CRGGQGLGRVNTEAFF
. . TRBJ2-7 14 TRBV20-1 TGCAGTGCTGACGGCGGCGGGGCTAGGTACGAGCAGTACTTC CSADGGGARYEQYF
TRBD2 . TRBJ2-1 16 TRBV10-3 TGTGCCATCAGTAGGGAAGCGGGAGCGACCTACAATGAGCAGTTCTTC CAISREAGATYNEQFF
. . TRBJ1-3 14 TRBV12-3/TRBV12-4 TGTGCCAGCCTGCTAGTCAGCTCTGGAAACACCATATATTTT CASLLVSSGNTIYF
. few TRBJ1-2 17 TRBV21-1 TGTGCCAGCAGCAACGGAGATAGGCAGGGGGCGCATCATGGCTACACCTTC CASSNGDRQGAHHGYTF
TRBD1 few TRBJ2-2 17 TRBV6-2/TRBV6-3 TGTGCCAGCAGTCCTTCGGACAGGGGGCTGGGCACCGGGGAGCTGTTTTTT CASSPSDRGLGTGELFF
TRBD1 . TRBJ1-5 17 TRBV6-2/TRBV6-3 TGTGCCAGCAGTTCACTACGGGACAGGGGGCCATATCAGCCCCAGCATTTT CASSSLRDRGPYQPQHF
. few TRBJ2-1 12 TRBV12-3/TRBV12-4 TGTGCCAGCAACTACCCCGGGCATGAGCAGTTCTTC CASNYPGHEQFF
. . TRBJ1-1 11 TRBV20-1 TGCAGTGCTAAACAGGGTTTGACCGCTTTCTTT CSAKQGLTAFF
TRBD1 few TRBJ2-2 17 TRBV29-1 TGCAGCGTTGGAGGGTTACAGGGGCCCCTAAACACCGGGGAGCTGTTTTTT CSVGGLQGPLNTGELFF
. few TRBJ1-5 13 TRBV14 TGTGCCAGCAGCCAAGGGGGATACCAGCCCCAGCATTTT CASSQGGYQPQHF
. . TRBJ2-5 15 TRBV5-6 TGTGCCAGCAGCTTGGCTTCGTACAGTCAAGAGACCCAGTACTTC CASSLASYSQETQYF
TRBD2 . TRBJ2-5 14 TRBV7-2 TGTGCCAGCAGCATACAAACTAGCGGAGAGACCCAGTACTTC CASSIQTSGETQYF
. few TRBJ1-1 14 TRBV7-3 TGTGCCAGCAGCCCGGATGGGAGGAACACTGAAGCTTTCTTT CASSPDGRNTEAFF
. once TRBJ2-7 15 TRBV7-9 TGTGCCAGCAGCCCATATAACGGGGGCTCCTACGAGCAGTACTTC CASSPYNGGSYEQYF
TRBD1 few TRBJ2-6 16 TRBV10-2 TGCGCCAGCAGCGGGACAGGGGGGTTTGGGGCCAACGTCCTGACTTTC CASSGTGGFGANVLTF
TRBD2 . TRBJ2-7 16 TRBV27 TGTGCCAGCAGTTTGGAGACTAGCGGGAGTCTCTACGAGCAGTACTTC CASSLETSGSLYEQYF
. . TRBJ2-5 13 TRBV12-3/TRBV12-4 TGTGCCAGCAGTTTCAGAGTACAAGAGACCCAGTACTTC CASSFRVQETQYF
. . TRBJ2-3 12 TRBV18 TGTGCCAGCTCACTTGTAGACCTCCCGCAGTATTTT CASSLVDLPQYF
TRBD1 many TRBJ2-6 17 TRBV12-3/TRBV12-4 TGTGCCAGCAGAACAGATCGACAGGGCAGTGGGGCCAACGTCCTGACTTTC CASRTDRQGSGANVLTF
TRBD1 few TRBJ1-1 17 TRBV11-2 TGTGCCAGCAGCTCCAATAGAGGCAGGGGGCCGGGAACTGAAGCTTTCTTT CASSSNRGRGPGTEAFF
TRBD2 few TRBJ2-7 17 TRBV3-1 TGTGCCAGCAGCCCGACGACCCGGACTAGCGGGAGGTACGAGCAGTACTTC CASSPTTRTSGRYEQYF
TRBD2 few TRBJ2-3 16 TRBV12-3/TRBV12-4 TGTGCCAGCAGCCTGAGGACTAGCTTTCACACAGATACGCAGTATTTT CASSLRTSFHTDTQYF
TRBD2 . TRBJ2-3 16 TRBV3-1 TGTGCCAGCAGCCATGCACTAGCGGGGGTGGCAGATACGCAGTATTTT CASSHALAGVADTQYF
. . TRBJ2-5 14 TRBV3-1 TGTGCCAGCAGCCAACAGGCAGACCAAGAGACCCAGTACTTC CASSQQADQETQYF
TRBD1 . TRBJ2-1 16 TRBV7-9 TGTGCCAGCAGCGCCCGGACAGGGACGATTATTTATGAGCAGTTCTTC CASSARTGTIIYEQFF
. few TRBJ2-7 16 TRBV2 TGTGCCAGCAGTGAAGCCACCGGGACAAATAACTACGAGCAGTACTTC CASSEATGTNNYEQYF
TRBD2 few TRBJ2-5 14 TRBV12-3/TRBV12-4 TGTGCCAGCAGTTCCCTAAGGGAGGGAGAGACCCAGTACTTC CASSSLREGETQYF
. few TRBJ2-7 17 TRBV6-9 TGTGCCAGCAGTGAGCCGGGACCCCGGGTCCCCACCTACGAGCAGTACTTC CASSEPGPRVPTYEQYF
TRBD1 few TRBJ2-1 11 TRBV6-4 TGTGCCAGCAGTGATGGGACAGGGCCGTTCTTC CASSDGTGPFF
. . TRBJ2-2 15 TRBV4-1 TGCGCCAGCAGCCAAGATCCGGGGCGCACCGGGGAGCTGTTTTTT CASSQDPGRTGELFF
. few TRBJ2-7 13 TRBV25-1 TGTGCCAGCAGTGAATTCGGGTCTCGCGAGCAGTACTTC CASSEFGSREQYF
TRBD2 . TRBJ2-1 18 TRBV4-1 TGCGCCAGCAGCCAAGACTCCCGAATAGCGGGGGGGTACAGAGAGCAGTTCTTC CASSQDSRIAGGYREQFF